Below, 29 T cell receptor beta chains from the same sample are listed, as sequenced in a study of T-cell memory formation after mild COVID-19. MiXCR, run by TCRdb on the 5' RACE reads, gives a single entry per CDR3 protein. The profile shows approximately 500,000 distinct CDR3 sequences, approximately 25% of them singletons. Material: PBMCs or a T cell subset sorted from them (not recorded which). The receptors were sampled from an adult woman who had mild COVID-19 (a few samples of this study predate the infection). Cell type and time point are not known.

J is TRBJ1-5 and V is TRBV6-6; D is ambiguous. The CDR3 totals 12 residues. Per the germline V gene, CDR1 is MNHNY and CDR2 is SVGAGI (reference sequence). Trimming pared 2 bases from V and 5 bases from J, leaving 4 bases between. The CDR3 protein is CASSYRDQPQHF. As DNA, the CDR3 is TGTGCCAGCAGTTACAGGGATCAGCCCCAGCATTTT.

This clonotype was counted between two and nine times. This chain links TRBV29-1 with TRBJ2-3; perhaps TRBD2 as D (5 bases). Trimming took 6 bases from V and 2 from J, leaving 9 bases between them. The germline V gene encodes CDR1 SQVTM and CDR2 ANQGSEA. The CDR3 is made up of 12 amino acids. The CDR3 nucleotides read TGCAGCGTCGAGCGGTACACAGATACGCAGTATTTT. Amino acid sequence: CSVERYTDTQYF.

This clonotype was observed a few times. The chain links TRBV9 to TRBJ2-3; D not resolved. CDR3 size: 14 residues. Germline V CDR1 and CDR2: SGDLS, YYNGEE. The V end lost 0 bases, the J end lost 4 bases, and 9 bases lay between the germline ends. The CDR3 sequence: CASSVGGLADTQYF. CDR3 in DNA: TGTGCCAGCAGCGTAGGCGGTCTTGCAGATACGCAGTATTTT. Full variable domain (remainder filled in from reference TRBV9 and TRBJ2-3): DSGVTQTPKHLITATGQRVTLRCSPRSGDLSVYWYQQSLDQGLQFLIQYYNGEERAKGNILERFSAQQFPDLHSELNLSSLELGDSALYFCASSVGGLADTQYFGPGTRLTVL.

The chain uses TRBV12-3 or TRBV12-4 and TRBJ2-3; 9 bases align to TRBD2. This CDR3 contains 16 residues. V dropped 3 bases and J dropped 1; count of bases not matched to a gene: 5. CDR3 sequence reads: CASSFTPSGGTDTQYF. CDR3 nucleotide sequence: TGTGCCAGCAGTTTCACCCCTAGCGGGGGCACAGATACGCAGTATTTT.

This clonotype was found many times. This rearrangement joins TRBV12-3 or TRBV12-4 to TRBJ1-5, with D hard to call. V shed 5 bases and J shed 1 base, with 6 bases lying between them. The CDR3 spans 13 residues. The CDR3 bases are TGTGCCAGCAGTCACGACAGCAATCAGCCCCAGCATTTT. This sequence encodes CASSHDSNQPQHF.

In its sample, this clonotype was seen a few times. The rearrangement links TRBV18 to TRBJ2-1; 7 nucleotides line up with TRBD2. V shed 3 bases and J 6 bases; nucleotides not matched to a gene: 2. The CDR3 has 13 residues. Germline V lookup: CDR1 KGHSH, CDR2 LQKENI. The CDR3 spells CASSPPGGNEQFF. In nucleotides, the CDR3 is TGTGCCAGCTCACCCCCGGGAGGCAATGAGCAGTTCTTC. Full variable domain (remainder filled in from reference TRBV18 and TRBJ2-1): NAGVMQNPRHLVRRRGQEARLRCSPMKGHSHVYWYRQLPEEGLKFMVYLQKENIIDESGMPKERFSAEFPKEGPSILRIQQVVRGDSAAYFCASSPPGGNEQFFGPGTRLTVL.

The chain recombines TRBV18 with TRBJ1-1, with 7 positions matching TRBD1. There are 15 residues in the CDR3. Unmatched junction bases numbered 8, after V lost 3 bases and J lost 4 bases. CDR1 and CDR2 (germline): KGHSH, LQKENI. CDR3: CASSPPTGVGTEAFF. The CDR3 DNA reads as TGTGCCAGCTCACCCCCAACAGGGGTCGGCACTGAAGCTTTCTTT. Together with reference TRBV18 and TRBJ1-1, the CDR3 gives the full variable domain: NAGVMQNPRHLVRRRGQEARLRCSPMKGHSHVYWYRQLPEEGLKFMVYLQKENIIDESGMPKERFSAEFPKEGPSILRIQQVVRGDSAAYFCASSPPTGVGTEAFFGQGTRLTVV.

The chain combines TRBV11-3 with TRBJ2-3, with 16 bases that match TRBD2. V was clipped by 4 bases and J by 5 bases; unmatched bases: 9. The CDR3 loop spans 18 amino acids. Germline CDR1 reads SGHNT; CDR2 reads YENEEA. This chain's CDR3 is CASSSRGLAGGLEDTQYF. CDR3 coding DNA: TGTGCCAGCAGCTCCCGGGGACTAGCGGGAGGGCTAGAAGATACGCAGTATTTT.

The chain couples TRBV24-1 to TRBJ1-2, with 8 nucleotides matching TRBD1. Trimming removed 5 bases from V and 7 bases from J; junction bases left unmatched: 8. The CDR3 spans 14 residues. CDR1 is KGHDR, CDR2 SFDVKD, per germline. The CDR3: CATSAGQGVGGYTF. The CDR3 DNA follows: TGTGCCACCAGTGCCGGACAGGGAGTTGGTGGCTACACCTTC.

The chain links TRBV12-3 or TRBV12-4 to TRBJ1-3, with D uncertain. The CDR3 consists of 15 residues. Trimming shortened V by 6 bases and J by 0 bases, and 12 bases separated the two germline ends. For the CDR3, the DNA is TGTGCCAGCAGCCATTCAGATGGCTCTGGAAACACCATATATTTT. Amino acid sequence: CASSHSDGSGNTIYF.

The V and J genes are TRBV24-1 and TRBJ2-3; TRBD2 aligns across 12 bases. Germline trimming cut 3 bases from V and 4 bases from J; bases unmatched to any gene: 4. CDR3 size: 16 residues. Germline CDR1 reads KGHDR; CDR2 reads SFDVKD. The CDR3 is CATSDPGLAGADTQYF. CDR3 coding DNA: TGTGCCACCAGTGATCCGGGACTAGCGGGCGCAGATACGCAGTATTTT.

The chain joins TRBV12-3 or TRBV12-4 to TRBJ2-1; D is perhaps TRBD2 (5 bases). V lost 6 bases and J lost 5, with 14 bases in between. This CDR3 region has 14 residues. The CDR3 coding sequence is TGTGCCAGCAGCCCAGCGGACCTAGACAATGAGCAGTTCTTC. This sequence encodes CASSPADLDNEQFF.

The genes are TRBV5-1 and TRBJ2-1; TRBD2 might be the D (5 bases). CDR1 and CDR2 (germline): SGHRS, YFSETQ. CDR3 length: 15 amino acids. Trimming took 1 base from V and 4 from J, leaving 12 bases between them. The CDR3 nucleotides are TGCGCCAGCAGCTTGACCGGGGAGATATACAATGAGCAGTTCTTC. This codes for CASSLTGEIYNEQFF.

This clonotype was observed a handful of times. The CDR3 DNA reads TGTGCCAGCAGCCCCACTAACTATGGCTACACCTTC. Protein: CASSPTNYGYTF. The chain is built from TRBV7-9 and TRBJ1-2; D gene uncertain. CDR3 length: 12 residues. CDR1 SEHNR and CDR2 FQNEAQ come from the germline V gene (reference sequence). The germline V and J ends were trimmed by 5 bases and 0 bases, with 4 bases remaining between them.

The gene calls are TRBV20-1 and TRBJ2-7; 14 positions agree with TRBD2. The CDR3 totals 17 residues. The ends lost 1 base at V and 2 bases at J; junction bases unmatched: 7. The germline gives CDR1 DFQATT, CDR2 SNEGSKA (reference sequence). The CDR3 sequence is CSARAGTSGGDAYEQYF. In nucleotides, the CDR3 is TGCAGTGCTAGAGCCGGGACTAGCGGGGGAGACGCCTACGAGCAGTACTTC.

The gene calls are TRBV20-1 and TRBJ2-7, with 9 bases that match TRBD2. Germline V gives CDR1 DFQATT, CDR2 SNEGSKA (reference sequence). The junction had 12 bases not matched to a gene; V was cut back by 5 bases and J by 4 bases. This CDR3 spans 15 amino acids. The CDR3 DNA reads TGCAGTGCTCCCGGGGGCGGGGGGGCGCTGTACGAGCAGTACTTC. This sequence encodes CSAPGGGGALYEQYF.

This chain links TRBV2 with TRBJ2-5, with D maybe TRBD1 (5 bases). The germline CDR1 and CDR2 sequences are SNHLY and FYNNEI. The CDR3 contains 12 residues. Trimming took 7 bases from V and 13 from J, leaving 19 bases between them. The CDR3 sequence is CASTGNPPALYF. For the CDR3, the DNA is TGTGCCAGCACAGGGAACCCTCCGGCCCTGTACTTC.

Only a few counts were recorded for this clonotype. The V and J genes are TRBV4-2 and TRBJ2-1, with 7 bases aligning to TRBD1. Trimming took 1 base from V and 4 from J; bases not matched to a gene: 4. Germline V gene data show CDR1 as LGHNA and CDR2 as YNFKEQ. The CDR3 spans 15 residues. CDR3 region: CASSQVGTEYNEQFF. CDR3 nucleotides: TGTGCCAGCAGCCAAGTCGGGACAGAGTACAATGAGCAGTTCTTC.

This clonotype was observed a handful of times. The chain employs TRBV27 and TRBJ1-5; 9 nucleotides match TRBD1. J lost 5 bases, V lost 3 bases, and 11 bases had no gene match. Germline CDR1 and CDR2: MNHEY and SMNVEV (reference sequence). CDR3 size: 17 residues. The CDR3 region has the DNA TGTGCCAGCAGTTTTGGGACAGGGAGGCCCGGGGATCAGCCCCAGCATTTT. It specifies CASSFGTGRPGDQPQHF.

The chain recombines TRBV6-5 with TRBJ2-1; 9 bases line up with TRBD2. Trimming took 5 bases from V and 8 from J; bases not matched to a gene: 10. The germline V gene has CDR1 MNHEY and CDR2 SVGAGI. CDR3 length: 15 amino acids. CDR3 coding DNA: TGTGCCAGCAGTGCAGAGCGGGGGGCGTGGGATGAGCAGTTCTTC. Translation gives CASSAERGAWDEQFF.

Only a few counts were recorded for this clonotype. The chain joins TRBV2 to TRBJ1-3; D remains unclear. The CDR3 is 14 residues long. Per germline, CDR1 SNHLY and CDR2 FYNNEI. Trimming shortened V by 8 bases and J by 4 bases, and 15 bases separated the two germline ends. As DNA, the CDR3 is TGTGCCAGCGAATCCTGGCAGGAAGGAAACACCATATATTTT. Protein product: CASESWQEGNTIYF.

This chain links TRBV12-3 or TRBV12-4 with TRBJ1-5; no definite D call. Between the trimmed V and J ends, which lost 6 bases and 0 bases, there was a span of 15 bases. The CDR3 spans 16 residues. The CDR3 DNA is TGTGCCAGCAGCGGAGGTGAAGTTTATAGCAATCAGCCCCAGCATTTT. Its translation: CASSGGEVYSNQPQHF.

The CDR3, as DNA: TGTGCCAGCAGCCTACCCGGACAGGGCGGCACTGAAGCTTTCTTT. Amino acid sequence: CASSLPGQGGTEAFF. The genes are TRBV7-6 and TRBJ1-1; 8 nucleotides agree with TRBD1. The germline V gene has CDR1 SGHVS and CDR2 FNYEAQ. Trimming took 5 bases from V and 4 from J; bases not matched to a gene: 9. This CDR3 is built from 15 residues. Complete variable domain (other parts from reference TRBV7-6 and TRBJ1-1): GAGVSQSPRYKVTKRGQDVALRCDPISGHVSLYWYRQALGQGPEFLTYFNYEAQQDKSGLPNDRFSAERPEGSISTLTIQRTEQRDSAMYRCASSLPGQGGTEAFFGQGTRLTVV.

The CDR3 is CASSRRDRGNEQFF. CDR3 bases: TGTGCCAGCAGCCGCCGGGACAGGGGCAATGAGCAGTTCTTC. The rearrangement links TRBV5-4 to TRBJ2-1; 10 positions agree with TRBD1. J was trimmed by 6 bases and V by 4 bases; bases with no gene match: 4. Germline CDR1 and CDR2: SGHNT and YYREEE (reference sequence). This CDR3 region has 14 residues.

V gene TRBV5-1 combines with J gene TRBJ2-1; 12 bases match TRBD2. Germline CDR1 and CDR2: SGHRS and YFSETQ. This CDR3 has 17 residues. The trim removed 2 bases at V and 3 bases at J, leaving 6 bases unmatched. CDR3 region: CASSFALTSGGYNEQFF. In DNA form, the CDR3 reads TGCGCCAGCAGCTTCGCTTTGACTAGCGGGGGCTACAATGAGCAGTTCTTC.

The V and J genes are TRBV6-1 and TRBJ2-7; the D gene is possibly TRBD1 (6 bases). This CDR3 comprises 16 residues. The germline V gene encodes CDR1 MNHNS and CDR2 SASEGT. V was trimmed by 1 base and J by 2 bases, leaving 15 bases between them. Here the CDR3 reads CASSEVGALPTYEQYF. In DNA form, the CDR3 reads TGTGCCAGCAGTGAAGTGGGGGCGTTACCCACCTACGAGCAGTACTTC.

The chain carries TRBV24-1 and TRBJ2-7; perhaps TRBD1 as D (6 bases). The V gene lost 9 bases and the J gene lost 7 bases, with 21 bases spanning the gap. The CDR3 totals 14 residues. From germline, CDR1 is KGHDR and CDR2 SFDVKD. The CDR3 bases are TGTGCCACCGCACAGGGAAGCGCCCAGGGAGAGCAGTACTTC. Protein: CATAQGSAQGEQYF.

The rearrangement links TRBV6-5 to TRBJ1-1; D gene uncertain. V lost 5 bases and J lost 6, with 10 bases in between. Germline V CDR1 and CDR2: MNHEY, SVGAGI. This CDR3 region has 12 residues. The CDR3 sequence is CASSNPGAEAFF. CDR3 DNA: TGTGCCAGCAGTAACCCTGGGGCTGAAGCTTTCTTT.

The V gene is TRBV5-1, the J gene TRBJ2-1; 9 nucleotides line up with TRBD1. Germline CDR1 reads SGHRS; CDR2 reads YFSETQ. The V gene end was trimmed by 7 bases and the J gene end by 6 bases; junction bases not matched to a gene: 5. This CDR3 has 13 residues. For the CDR3, the DNA is TGCGCCAGCCGGGGACAGGGCGGCAATGAGCAGTTCTTC. Its translation is CASRGQGGNEQFF. The entire variable domain, with the rest obtained from reference TRBV5-1 and TRBJ2-1, is as follows: KAGVTQTPRYLIKTRGQQVTLSCSPISGHRSVSWYQQTPGQGLQFLFEYFSETQRNKGNFPGRFSGRQFSNSRSEMNVSTLELGDSALYLCASRGQGGNEQFFGPGTRLTVL.